This T cell receptor (beta chain) emerged from a study of CD8+CD57+ T cells in acquired aplastic anemia. Trimming cost V 5 bases and J 2 bases, with 12 bases left between them. Looked up from germline, CDR1 is DFQATT and CDR2 is SNEGSKA (reference sequence). The CDR3 runs 13 residues. The template for TCR beta VDJ and CDR3 sequence profiling was genomic DNA. TCRdb itself ran the reads through MiXCR, one entry per CDR3 protein. The sample lists some 410,000 distinct CDR3 sequences, roughly 64% occurring once. This clonotype was detected many times. V and J are TRBV20-1 and TRBJ1-1, with unresolved D. The material sequenced was sorted CD4+, CD8+, or CD8+CD57+ T cells (not recorded which) from PBMCs. The receptor's source is a human donor in good health, serving as a control. The CDR3 DNA reads TGCAGTGCTCCCGGCGCGTTCAACACTGAAGCTTTCTTT. Residues: CSAPGAFNTEAFF.